Sequencing of this T cell receptor beta chain was carried out in a study of T cell repertoires in cytomegalovirus infection. The wider study: Evidence of both CMV infection and a matching HLA type came from public TCR beta signatures.

Broader study findings: People with CMV and the relevant HLA were identified by cumulative public TCR beta family frequency. In two of eight donors, the top clonotype was HLA-C-restricted CMV-specific.

TCRdb used MiXCR to reprocess the reads, holding one entry per CDR3 protein. The sample has about 490,000 distinct CDR3 sequences, around 27% seen once; the top ten hold about 13%. About this clonotype: Its antigen is still unknown.

Germline assignment: CDR1 MNHEY and CDR2 SVGAGI. V lost 2 bases and J lost 6; bases outside the gene matches: 10. The CDR3 runs 16 residues. The origin of this receptor is a human donor in good health (CMV status not recorded). Some clones in this sample may be carry-over from other donors' samples. The chain recombines TRBV6-5 with TRBJ2-7; TRBD2 agrees at 10 bases. The sample taken for sequencing was PBMCs. CDR3 sequence (DNA): TGTGCCAGCAGTTACATGGCTAGCGGGAGACTCTCCGAGCAGTACTTC. As protein: CASSYMASGRLSEQYF.